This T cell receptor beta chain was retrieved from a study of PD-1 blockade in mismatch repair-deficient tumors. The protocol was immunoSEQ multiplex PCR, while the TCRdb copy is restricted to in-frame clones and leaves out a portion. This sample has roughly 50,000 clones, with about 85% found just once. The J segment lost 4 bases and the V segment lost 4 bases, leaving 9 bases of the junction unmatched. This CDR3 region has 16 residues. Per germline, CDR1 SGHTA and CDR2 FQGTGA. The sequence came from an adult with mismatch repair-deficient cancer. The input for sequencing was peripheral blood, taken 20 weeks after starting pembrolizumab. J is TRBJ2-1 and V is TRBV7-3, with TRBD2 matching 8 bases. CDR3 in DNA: TGTGCCAGCAGCTCACCACCTATAGCGGGGTACAATGAGCAGTTCTTC. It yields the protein CASSSPPIAGYNEQFF.